This T cell receptor beta chain was found in a study of blood T cell repertoires in COVID-19. Looking at the study overall: Acute-phase and convalescent COVID-19 samples originated in the United States, Italy and Spain.

Clones were read by immunoSEQ multiplex PCR, and TCRdb kept only the in-frame ones, dropping some. The sample has some 270,000 clones; 80% to 85% are singletons. V was pared by 0 bases and J by 4 bases, with 21 bases between. There are 18 residues in the CDR3. The sample taken for sequencing was peripheral blood. The chain links TRBV23-1 to TRBJ1-2; D call uncertain. TRBV23-1 has ORF status, its function being uncertain. This sequence was found in a person between 65 and 80 years old with COVID-19, enrolled during active disease. CDR3 nucleotides: TGCGCCAGCAGTCAATCGTGTTATCGGGATTTCTTTTTCTATGGCTACACCTTC. It yields the protein CASSQSCYRDFFFYGYTF.